The rows below give T cell receptor beta chains drawn from one sample of a study of Graves' ophthalmopathy and Graves' hyperthyroidism. One entry per CDR3 protein, called by TCRdb with MiXCR from the multiplex PCR reads. The data hold some 1.1 million distinct CDR3 sequences, with less than 45% observed a single time. The sample taken for sequencing was peripheral blood or thyroid tissue (not recorded which). Receptors were obtained from an adult man with Graves' hyperthyroidism. Each CDR3 is given with its conserved first and last residue. Fields, in order: J gene, clone size, V gene, D gene, CDR3 DNA, CDR3 protein. A D gene is named only where the DNA matches it firmly. The listing skips clone size in some rows; elsewhere it reads once, few, many or a size class.

>TRBJ1-2|many|TRBV19|TRBD1
TGTGCCAGTAGTATCCCGGGACAGGGTCACGGCGGCTACACCTTC
CASSIPGQGHGGYTF
>TRBJ1-2|few|TRBV9|NA
TGTGCCAGCAGTTATTCGGCTCTACGTCGACTGTCTGGCTACACCTTC
CASSYSALRRLSGYTF
>TRBJ1-5|many|TRBV15|NA
TGTGCCACCAGCAGATCACGACAGGGCAATCAGCCCCAGCATTTT
CATSRSRQGNQPQHF
>TRBJ2-6|many|TRBV15|TRBD1
TGTGCCACCAGCGTTCGACAGGGGGCGGGCTCTGGGGCCAACGTCCTGACTTTC
CATSVRQGAGSGANVLTF
>TRBJ1-1|NA|TRBV9|NA
TGTGCCTGGAGTGTGACAGCGAACACTGAAGCTTTCTTT
CAWSVTANTEAFF
>TRBJ2-7|many|TRBV2|TRBD1
TGTGCCAGCAGCGGGGACAGGGTTTCCTACGAGCAGTACTTC
CASSGDRVSYEQYF
>TRBJ1-5|NA|TRBV2|TRBD1
TGTGCCAGCGGGGGACAGGCTTTTAGTAGGGGTCAGCCCCAGCATTTT
CASGGQAFSRGQPQHF
>TRBJ1-4|NA|TRBV7-2|TRBD1
TGTGCCAGCAGGTCGACAGGGGATATTCTGTTTTTT
CASRSTGDILFF
>TRBJ2-7|few|TRBV20-1|NA
TGCAGTGCTAGAGACCCAGGTGGATATAGGGCCTACGAGCAGTACTTC
CSARDPGGYRAYEQYF
>TRBJ2-5|many|TRBV29-1|NA
TGCAGCGTACCTGGCAGCCTCCAAGAGACCCAGTACTTC
CSVPGSLQETQYF
>TRBJ2-7|many|TRBV29-1|NA
TGCAGCGTCCCAGGACAGCTGCCCTACGAGCAGTACTTC
CSVPGQLPYEQYF
>TRBJ2-2|few|TRBV7-9|NA
TGTGCCAGCAGCTTAGACGCGGGTGGGTCGAACACCGGGGAGCTGTTTTTT
CASSLDAGGSNTGELFF
>TRBJ1-1|many|TRBV2|NA
TGTGCCAGCAGTCTCGGTCGACCAGACACTGAAGCTTTCTTT
CASSLGRPDTEAFF
>TRBJ2-5|NA|TRBV7-9|TRBD2
TGTGCTAGCAGCCTCGGACTAGCGGGAGTTGGAGAGACCCAGTACTTC
CASSLGLAGVGETQYF
>TRBJ2-7|many|TRBV5-1|NA
TGCGCCAGCAGCTTGCAGTCTTCCTACGAGCAGTACTTC
CASSLQSSYEQYF
>TRBJ2-5|once|TRBV7-9|NA
TGTGCCAGCCCGGGACGGTTCCAAGAGACCCAGTACTTC
CASPGRFQETQYF
>TRBJ2-7|NA|TRBV7-9|TRBD2
TGTGCCAGCAAAGGCCAGGGCCTCAGCGGGACCCCTTACGAGCAGTACTTC
CASKGQGLSGTPYEQYF
>TRBJ1-1|many|TRBV19|TRBD1
TGTGCCAGCAGGGGGGACAGTTCGGCTTATACTGAAGCTTTCTTT
CASRGDSSAYTEAFF
>TRBJ2-2|few|TRBV19|NA
TGTGCCAGTAGTATCCGGGACACTAAACTCGCGAACACCGGGGAGCTGTTTTTT
CASSIRDTKLANTGELFF
>TRBJ2-5|many|TRBV7-9|NA
TGTGCCAGCAGCTTAGAGGCCACCCCTGGGAAAGAGACCCAGTACTTC
CASSLEATPGKETQYF
>TRBJ1-4|many|TRBV4-2|NA
TGTGCCAGCAGCCAATTGTCCGGGACTAATGAAAAACTGTTTTTT
CASSQLSGTNEKLFF